This T cell receptor beta chain derives from a study of T-cell reconstitution after alpha-beta-depleted transplantation in children. This clonotype appeared a few times. The authors prepared the TCRbeta library with unique molecular identifiers. TCRdb processed the PCR reads anew with MiXCR; each CDR3 protein has one entry. The table has around 240,000 distinct CDR3 sequences, 6.5% to 9% seen once. Sequences were derived from PBMCs, mostly from graft donor cells, sampled 180 days after TCRalphabeta/CD19-depleted stem cell transplant. The TCR comes from a male patient younger than 18 who had a stem cell transplant for acute lymphoblastic leukemia, so the T cells may come from the graft donor.

The CDR3 region has the DNA TGTGCCAGCAGCGCCTTTACCGGGACACGGAATTCACCCCTCCACTTT. This sequence encodes CASSAFTGTRNSPLHF. This chain connects TRBV7-8 to TRBJ1-6; D is perhaps TRBD1 (6 bases). V lost 5 bases and J 7 bases, leaving 18 bases between the germline ends. Germline CDR1 SGHVS, CDR2 FQNEAQ. CDR3 size: 16 residues.